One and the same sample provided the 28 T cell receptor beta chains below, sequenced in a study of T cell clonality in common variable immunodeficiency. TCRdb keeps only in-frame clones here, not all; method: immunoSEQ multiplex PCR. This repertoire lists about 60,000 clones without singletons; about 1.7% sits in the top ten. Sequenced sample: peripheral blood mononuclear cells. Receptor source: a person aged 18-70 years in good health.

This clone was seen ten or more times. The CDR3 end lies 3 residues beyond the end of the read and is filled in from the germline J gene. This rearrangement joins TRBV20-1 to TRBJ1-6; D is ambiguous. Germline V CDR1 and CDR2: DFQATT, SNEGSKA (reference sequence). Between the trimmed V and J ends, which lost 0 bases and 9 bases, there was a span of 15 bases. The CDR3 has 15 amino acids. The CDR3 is CSARDQTVLGSPLHF. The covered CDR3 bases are TGCAGTGCTAGAGATCAGACTGTTTTGGGTTCACCC.

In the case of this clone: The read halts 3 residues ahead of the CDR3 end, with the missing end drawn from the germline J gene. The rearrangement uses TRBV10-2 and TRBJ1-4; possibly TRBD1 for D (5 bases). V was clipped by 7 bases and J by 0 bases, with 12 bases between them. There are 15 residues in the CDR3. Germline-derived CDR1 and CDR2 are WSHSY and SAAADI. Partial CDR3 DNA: TGCGCCAGCACAGGGAGAGGAGCAACTAATGAAAAA. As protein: CASTGRGATNEK. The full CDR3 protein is CASTGRGATNEKLFF.

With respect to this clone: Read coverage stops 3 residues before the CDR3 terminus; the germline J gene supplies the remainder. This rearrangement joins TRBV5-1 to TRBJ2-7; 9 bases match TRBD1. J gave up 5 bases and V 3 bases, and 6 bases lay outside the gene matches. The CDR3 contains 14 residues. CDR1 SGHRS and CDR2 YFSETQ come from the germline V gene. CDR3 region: CASSSGQGLDEQYF. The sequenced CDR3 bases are TGCGCCAGCAGCTCAGGACAGGGGTTGGACGAG.

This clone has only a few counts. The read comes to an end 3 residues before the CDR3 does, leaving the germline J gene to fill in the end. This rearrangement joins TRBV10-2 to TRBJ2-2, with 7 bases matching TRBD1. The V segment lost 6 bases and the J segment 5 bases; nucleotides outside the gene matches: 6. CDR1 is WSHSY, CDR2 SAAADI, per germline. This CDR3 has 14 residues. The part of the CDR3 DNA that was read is TGCGCCAGCAGGCGACAGGGACGGACCGGGGAG. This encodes CASRRQGRTGE. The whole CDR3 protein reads CASRRQGRTGELFF.

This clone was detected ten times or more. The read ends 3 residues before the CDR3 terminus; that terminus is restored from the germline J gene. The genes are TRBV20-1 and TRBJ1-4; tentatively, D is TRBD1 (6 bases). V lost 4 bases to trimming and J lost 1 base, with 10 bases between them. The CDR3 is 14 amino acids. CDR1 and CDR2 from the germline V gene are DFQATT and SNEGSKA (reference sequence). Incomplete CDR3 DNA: TGCAGTGCTACTGGGACACAAACTAATGAAAAA. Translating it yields CSATGTQTNEK. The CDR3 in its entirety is CSATGTQTNEKLFF.

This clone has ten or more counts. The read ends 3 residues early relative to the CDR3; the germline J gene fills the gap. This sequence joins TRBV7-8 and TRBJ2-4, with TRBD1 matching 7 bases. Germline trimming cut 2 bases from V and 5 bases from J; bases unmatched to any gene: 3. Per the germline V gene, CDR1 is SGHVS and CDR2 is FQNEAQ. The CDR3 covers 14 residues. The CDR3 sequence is CASSLSTGENIQYF. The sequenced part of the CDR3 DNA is TGTGCCAGCAGCTTAAGTACAGGGGAAAACATT. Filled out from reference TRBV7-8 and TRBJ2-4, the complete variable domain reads GAGVSQSPRYKVAKRGQDVALRCDPISGHVSLFWYQQALGQGPEFLTYFQNEAQLDKSGLPSDRFFAERPEGSVSTLKIQRTQQEDSAVYLCASSLSTGENIQYFGAGTRLSVL.

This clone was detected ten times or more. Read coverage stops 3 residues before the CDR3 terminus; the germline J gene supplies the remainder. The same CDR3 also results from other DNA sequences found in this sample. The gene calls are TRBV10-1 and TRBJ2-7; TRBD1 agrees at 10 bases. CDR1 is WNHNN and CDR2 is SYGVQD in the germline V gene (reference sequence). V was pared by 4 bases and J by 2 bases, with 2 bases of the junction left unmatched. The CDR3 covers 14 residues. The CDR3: CASSAGTGAYEQYF. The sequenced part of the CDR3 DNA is TGCGCCAGCAGTGCCGGGACAGGGGCCTACGAG.

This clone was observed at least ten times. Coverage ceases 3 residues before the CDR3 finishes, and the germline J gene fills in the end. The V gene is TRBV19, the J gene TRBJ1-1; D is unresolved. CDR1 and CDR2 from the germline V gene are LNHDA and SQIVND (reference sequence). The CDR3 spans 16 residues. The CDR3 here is CASRSREGKISPGAFF. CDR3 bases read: TGTGCCAGTAGGTCGCGGGAAGGAAAGATCTCCCCGGGG.

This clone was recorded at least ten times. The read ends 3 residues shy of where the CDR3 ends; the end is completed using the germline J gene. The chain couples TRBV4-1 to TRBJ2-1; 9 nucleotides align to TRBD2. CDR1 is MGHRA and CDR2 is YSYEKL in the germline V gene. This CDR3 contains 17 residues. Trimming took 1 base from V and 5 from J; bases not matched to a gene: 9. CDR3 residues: CASSQGRLAGRDNEQFF. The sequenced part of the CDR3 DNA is TGCGCCAGCAGCCAAGGTCGGCTAGCGGGAAGGGACAATGAG.

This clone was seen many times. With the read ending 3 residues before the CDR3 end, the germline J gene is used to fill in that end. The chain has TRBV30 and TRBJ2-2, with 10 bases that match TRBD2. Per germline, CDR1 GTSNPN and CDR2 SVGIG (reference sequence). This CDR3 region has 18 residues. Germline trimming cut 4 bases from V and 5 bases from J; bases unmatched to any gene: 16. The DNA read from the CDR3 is TGTGCCTGGACCAATGGTATGATAGCGGGAGGAGGTACCGGGGAG. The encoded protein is CAWTNGMIAGGGTGE. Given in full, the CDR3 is CAWTNGMIAGGGTGELFF.

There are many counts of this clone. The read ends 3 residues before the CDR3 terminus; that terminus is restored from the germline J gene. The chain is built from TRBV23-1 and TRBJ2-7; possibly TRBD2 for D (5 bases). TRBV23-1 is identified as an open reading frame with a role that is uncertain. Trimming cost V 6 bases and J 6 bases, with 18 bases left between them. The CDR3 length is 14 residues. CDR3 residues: CASRRKLESGEQYF. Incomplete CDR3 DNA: TGCGCCAGCAGGCGGAAACTAGAGTCGGGCGAG.

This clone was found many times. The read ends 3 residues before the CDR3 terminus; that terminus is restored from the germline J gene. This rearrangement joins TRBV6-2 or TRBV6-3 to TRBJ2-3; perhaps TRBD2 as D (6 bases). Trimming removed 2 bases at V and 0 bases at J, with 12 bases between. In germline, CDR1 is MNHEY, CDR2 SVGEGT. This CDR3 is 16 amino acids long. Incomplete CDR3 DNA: TGTGCCAGCAGTTACAGGCCCGGGACTAGCACAGATACG. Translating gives CASSYRPGTSTDT. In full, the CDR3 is CASSYRPGTSTDTQYF.

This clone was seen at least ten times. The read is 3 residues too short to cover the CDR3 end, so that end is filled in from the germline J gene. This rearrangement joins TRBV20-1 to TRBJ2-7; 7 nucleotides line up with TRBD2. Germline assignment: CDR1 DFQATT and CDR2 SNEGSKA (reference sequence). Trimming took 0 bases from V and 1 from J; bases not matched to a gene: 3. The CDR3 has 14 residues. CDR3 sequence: CSARDQLASYEQYF. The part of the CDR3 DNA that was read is TGCAGTGCTAGAGATCAACTAGCGTCCTACGAG.

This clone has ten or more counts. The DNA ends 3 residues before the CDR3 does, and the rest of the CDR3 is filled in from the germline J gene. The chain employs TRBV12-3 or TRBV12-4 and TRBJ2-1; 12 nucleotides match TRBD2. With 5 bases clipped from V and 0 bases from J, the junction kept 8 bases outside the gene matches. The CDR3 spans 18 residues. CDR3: CASSGGLAGGSSYNEQFF. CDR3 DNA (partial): TGTGCCAGCAGTGGGGGCCTAGCGGGAGGGAGCTCCTACAATGAG.

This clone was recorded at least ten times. The CDR3 region is CASSPADSYNSPLHF. The part of the CDR3 DNA that was read is TGTGCCAGCAGCCCCGCGGACTCCTATAATTCACCC. The rearrangement joins TRBV5-5 to TRBJ1-6; D gene unclear. The CDR3 end falls 3 residues outside the read, so it is completed with the germline J gene. CDR1 is SGHKS and CDR2 is YYEKEE in the germline V gene (reference sequence). Trimming took 4 bases from V and 0 from J, leaving 8 bases between them. The CDR3 consists of 15 residues.

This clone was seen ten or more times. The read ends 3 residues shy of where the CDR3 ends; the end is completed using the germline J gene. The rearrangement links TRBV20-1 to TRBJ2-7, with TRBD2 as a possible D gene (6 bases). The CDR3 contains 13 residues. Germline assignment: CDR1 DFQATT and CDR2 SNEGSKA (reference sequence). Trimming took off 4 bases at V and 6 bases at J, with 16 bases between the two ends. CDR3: CSAIGGVKPEQYF. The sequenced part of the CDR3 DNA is TGCAGTGCTATAGGCGGGGTAAAACCCGAG.

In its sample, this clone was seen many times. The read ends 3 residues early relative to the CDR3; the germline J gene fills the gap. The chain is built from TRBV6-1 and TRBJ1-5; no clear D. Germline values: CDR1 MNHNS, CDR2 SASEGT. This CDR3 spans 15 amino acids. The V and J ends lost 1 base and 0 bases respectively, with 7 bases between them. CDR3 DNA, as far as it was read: TGTGCCAGCAGTGAAGTAGCGAATAGCAATCAGCCC. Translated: CASSEVANSNQP. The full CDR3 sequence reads CASSEVANSNQPQHF.

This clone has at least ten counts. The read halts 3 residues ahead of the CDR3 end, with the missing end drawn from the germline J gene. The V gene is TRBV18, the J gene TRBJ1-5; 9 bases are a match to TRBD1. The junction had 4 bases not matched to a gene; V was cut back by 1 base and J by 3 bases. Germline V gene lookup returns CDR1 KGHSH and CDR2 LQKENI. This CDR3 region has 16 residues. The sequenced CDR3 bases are TGTGCCAGCTCACCACAACAGGGGGCAAACAATCAGCCC. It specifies CASSPQQGANNQP. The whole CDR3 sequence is CASSPQQGANNQPQHF.

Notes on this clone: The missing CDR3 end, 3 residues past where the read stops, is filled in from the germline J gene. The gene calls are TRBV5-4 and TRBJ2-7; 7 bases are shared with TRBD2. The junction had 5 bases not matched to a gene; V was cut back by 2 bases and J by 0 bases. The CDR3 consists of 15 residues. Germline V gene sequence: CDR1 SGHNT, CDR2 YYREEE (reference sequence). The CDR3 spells CASSFGRGGSYEQYF. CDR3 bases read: TGTGCCAGCAGCTTTGGCCGCGGGGGCTCCTACGAG.

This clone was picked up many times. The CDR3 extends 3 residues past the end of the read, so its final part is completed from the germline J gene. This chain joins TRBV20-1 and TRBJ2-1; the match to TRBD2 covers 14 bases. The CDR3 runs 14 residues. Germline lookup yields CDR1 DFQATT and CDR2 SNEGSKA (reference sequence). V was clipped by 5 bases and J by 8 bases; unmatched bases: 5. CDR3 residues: CSALTSGRADEQFF. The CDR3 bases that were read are TGCAGTGCTCTGACTAGCGGGAGGGCCGATGAG.

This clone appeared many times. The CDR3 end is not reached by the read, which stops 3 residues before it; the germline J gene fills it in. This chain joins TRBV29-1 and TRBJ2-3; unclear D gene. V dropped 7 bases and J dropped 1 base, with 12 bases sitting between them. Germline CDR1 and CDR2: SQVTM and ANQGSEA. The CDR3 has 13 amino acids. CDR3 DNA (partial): TGCAGCGCTCTCAACCCGGGCACAGATACG. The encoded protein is CSALNPGTDT. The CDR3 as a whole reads CSALNPGTDTQYF.

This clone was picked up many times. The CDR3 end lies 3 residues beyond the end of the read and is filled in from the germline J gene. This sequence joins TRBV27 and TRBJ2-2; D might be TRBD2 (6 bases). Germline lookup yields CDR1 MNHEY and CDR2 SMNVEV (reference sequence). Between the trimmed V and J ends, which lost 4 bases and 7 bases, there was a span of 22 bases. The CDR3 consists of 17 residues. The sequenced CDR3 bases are TGTGCCAGCAGTTACACCGGGACTGCCGCCGGGAGCGGGGAG. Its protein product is CASSYTGTAAGSGE. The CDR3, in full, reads CASSYTGTAAGSGELFF.

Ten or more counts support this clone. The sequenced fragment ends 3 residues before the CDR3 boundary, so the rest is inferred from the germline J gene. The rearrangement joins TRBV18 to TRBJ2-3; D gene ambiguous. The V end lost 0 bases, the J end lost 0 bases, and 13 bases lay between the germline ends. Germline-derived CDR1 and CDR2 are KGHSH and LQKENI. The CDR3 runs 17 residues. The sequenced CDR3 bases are TGTGCCAGCTCACCACCGCCCATAGGGTCGAGCACAGATACG. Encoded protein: CASSPPPIGSSTDT. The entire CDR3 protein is CASSPPPIGSSTDTQYF. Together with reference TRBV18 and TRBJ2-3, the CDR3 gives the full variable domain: NAGVMQNPRHLVRRRGQEARLRCSPMKGHSHVYWYRQLPEEGLKFMVYLQKENIIDESGMPKERFSAEFPKEGPSILRIQQVVRGDSAAYFCASSPPPIGSSTDTQYFGPGTRLTVL.

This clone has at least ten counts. Incomplete CDR3 DNA: TGTGCCAGCAGTGAAGGGCCCATGCTGACCTACGAG. Translated: CASSEGPMLTYE. The entire CDR3 reads CASSEGPMLTYEQYF. V is TRBV6-1 and J is TRBJ2-7, with D unclear. The CDR3 end lies 3 residues beyond the end of the read and is filled in from the germline J gene. Between the trimmed V and J ends, which lost 1 base and 2 bases, there was a span of 12 bases. The CDR3 is 15 amino acids. Germline loops: CDR1 MNHNS, CDR2 SASEGT.

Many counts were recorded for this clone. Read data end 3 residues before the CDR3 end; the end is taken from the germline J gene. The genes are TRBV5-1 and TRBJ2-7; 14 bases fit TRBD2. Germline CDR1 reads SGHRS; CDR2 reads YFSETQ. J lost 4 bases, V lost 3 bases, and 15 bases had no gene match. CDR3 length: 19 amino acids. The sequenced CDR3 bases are TGCGCCAGCAGCTGGATGACTAGCGGGGGGGACCCGCTTCCTTACGAG. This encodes CASSWMTSGGDPLPYE. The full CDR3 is CASSWMTSGGDPLPYEQYF.

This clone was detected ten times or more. The CDR3 sequence is CASSERGGSNQPQHF. The CDR3 bases that were read are TGTGCCAGCAGCGAAAGGGGGGGGAGCAATCAGCCC. The genes are TRBV7-9 and TRBJ1-5; tentatively, D is TRBD1 (6 bases). Coverage ceases 3 residues before the CDR3 finishes, and the germline J gene fills in the end. The CDR3 consists of 15 residues. CDR1 is SEHNR, CDR2 FQNEAQ, per germline (reference sequence). V was pared by 5 bases and J by 1 base, with 12 bases between. The full variable domain, its missing parts supplied by reference TRBV7-9 and TRBJ1-5, is DTGVSQNPRHKITKRGQNVTFRCDPISEHNRLYWYRQTLGQGPEFLTYFQNEAQLEKSRLLSDRFSAERPKGSFSTLEIQRTEQGDSAMYLCASSERGGSNQPQHFGDGTRLSIL.

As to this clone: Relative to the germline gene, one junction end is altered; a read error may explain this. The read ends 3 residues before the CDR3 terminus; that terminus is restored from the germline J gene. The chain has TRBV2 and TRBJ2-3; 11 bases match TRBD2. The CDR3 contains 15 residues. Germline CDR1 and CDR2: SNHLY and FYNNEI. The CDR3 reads CAGSIGTSGSDTQYF. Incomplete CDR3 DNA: TGTGCCGGCAGTATCGGGACTAGCGGCTCGGATACG.

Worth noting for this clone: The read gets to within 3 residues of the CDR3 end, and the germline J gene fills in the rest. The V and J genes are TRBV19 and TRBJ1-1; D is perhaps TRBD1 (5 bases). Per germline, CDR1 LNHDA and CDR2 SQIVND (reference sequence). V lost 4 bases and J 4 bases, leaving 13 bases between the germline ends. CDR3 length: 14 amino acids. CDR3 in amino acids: CASSTAGVGTEAFF. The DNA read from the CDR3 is TGTGCCAGTAGTACAGCGGGGGTGGGCACTGAA.